These 18 T cell receptor beta chains share one sample of origin, sequenced in a study of cytomegalovirus exposure and HLA in healthy donors. PCR employed 60 Vbeta and 13 Jbeta primers. Method: immunoSEQ multiplex PCR; TCRdb's copy keeps in-frame clones and lacks some. The sample yields 150,000 to 200,000 clones, approximately 80% seen once. Source material: PBMCs. The receptor set was obtained from a woman in her 30s in good health and CMV-seropositive.

The chain carries TRBV28 and TRBJ2-1; unclear D gene. V shed 6 bases and J shed 0 bases, with 12 bases lying between them. The CDR3 sequence is 15 residues long. In germline, CDR1 is MDHEN, CDR2 SYDVKM. The CDR3 protein is CASSRLFGSYNEQFF. CDR3 nucleotide sequence: TGTGCCAGCAGCCGACTCTTTGGCTCCTACAATGAGCAGTTCTTC.

The chain combines TRBV6-1 with TRBJ2-1; maybe TRBD2 (5 bases). The CDR3 length is 16 residues. Trimming stripped 3 bases from V and 6 bases from J, with 18 bases between. The V gene's germline CDR1 is MNHNS and CDR2 SASEGT. CDR3 DNA: TGTGCCAGCAGTGAGTTTTACGGGAAATCGAGCAATGAGCAGTTCTTC. It is translated as CASSEFYGKSSNEQFF.

The V and J genes are TRBV7-8 and TRBJ2-7, with TRBD2 identical over 8 bases. This CDR3 has 15 amino acids. The germline CDR1 and CDR2 sequences are SGHVS and FQNEAQ. V lost 1 base and J lost 6; bases outside the gene matches: 8. The CDR3 reads CASSLGGTSRIEQYF. The CDR3 nucleotides are TGTGCCAGCAGCTTAGGTGGGACTAGTCGAATCGAGCAGTACTTC.

Concerning this clone: This CDR3 is also generated by other DNA sequences in the sample. CDR3 region: CASSISGMNTEAFF. The CDR3 DNA follows: TGTGCCAGTAGTATTTCAGGCATGAACACTGAAGCTTTCTTT. This sequence joins TRBV19 and TRBJ1-1; D call uncertain. The length of the CDR3 is 14 residues. CDR1 is LNHDA, CDR2 SQIVND, per germline (reference sequence). V was shortened by 3 bases and J by 0 bases, with 8 bases between the two germline ends.

The chain uses TRBV29-1 and TRBJ2-6; no definite D call. Between the trimmed V and J ends, which lost 4 bases and 0 bases, there was a span of 19 bases. CDR3 length: 18 amino acids. Germline V CDR1 and CDR2: SQVTM, ANQGSEA. The CDR3 spells CSVVAGAERYSGANVLTF. The CDR3 DNA sequence: TGCAGCGTTGTGGCCGGAGCCGAAAGATACTCTGGGGCCAACGTCCTGACTTTC.

In DNA, the CDR3 is TGTGCTAGTGGTTTGGTACCGGACGGGAGGGCTAGCACAGATACGCAGTATTTT. This translates into CASGLVPDGRASTDTQYF. The gene calls are TRBV12-5 and TRBJ2-3; 8 bases align to TRBD2. The ends lost 0 bases at V and 0 bases at J; junction bases unmatched: 8. The length of the CDR3 is 18 residues. CDR1 and CDR2 from the germline V gene are LGHNT and FRNRAP.

The chain carries TRBV2 and TRBJ1-5; 11 bases are a match to TRBD1. This CDR3 region has 15 residues. V shed 6 bases and J 1 base; nucleotides not matched to a gene: 2. Germline lookup yields CDR1 SNHLY and CDR2 FYNNEI. CDR3 coding DNA: TGTGCCAGCAGGGACAGGGGGCTGAGCAATCAGCCCCAGCATTTT. This sequence encodes CASRDRGLSNQPQHF. Full variable domain (rest looked up from reference TRBV2 and TRBJ1-5): EPEVTQTPSHQVTQMGQEVILRCVPISNHLYFYWYRQILGQKVEFLVSFYNNEISEKSEIFDDQFSVERPDGSNFTLKIRSTKLEDSAMYFCASRDRGLSNQPQHFGDGTRLSIL.

Note on this clone: Other DNA sequences in this sample translate to the same CDR3. V and J are TRBV6-5 and TRBJ2-3; D remains unclear. The CDR3 contains 14 residues. The V and J ends lost 0 bases and 1 base respectively, with 5 bases between them. Germline CDR1 is MNHEY and CDR2 is SVGAGI. As DNA, the CDR3 is TGTGCCAGCAGTTACTCGAGAGGCACAGATACGCAGTATTTT. Amino acids: CASSYSRGTDTQYF.

The chain combines TRBV29-1 with TRBJ2-3; 8 nucleotides line up with TRBD1. Germline V gene data show CDR1 as SQVTM and CDR2 as ANQGSEA. J was trimmed by 6 bases and V by 6 bases; bases with no gene match: 2. This CDR3 contains 11 residues. The CDR3: CSVWTGDTQYF. The CDR3 DNA reads TGCAGCGTCTGGACAGGGGATACGCAGTATTTT.

The CDR3 DNA is TGCAGCGTTGGGGAGGGGAACTATGGCTACACCTTC. Its translation: CSVGEGNYGYTF. This chain connects TRBV29-1 to TRBJ1-2; D may be TRBD1 (5 bases). Germline CDR1 reads SQVTM; CDR2 reads ANQGSEA. The CDR3 consists of 12 residues. The V end was cut by 4 bases, the J end by 2 bases, with 8 bases between. Complete variable domain (other parts from reference TRBV29-1 and TRBJ1-2): SAVISQKPSRDICQRGTSLTIQCQVDSQVTMMFWYRQQPGQSLTLIATANQGSEATYESGFVIDKFPISRPNLTFSTLTVSNMSPEDSSIYLCSVGEGNYGYTFGSGTRLTVV.

Notes on this clone: The same CDR3 also results from other DNA sequences found in this sample. This rearrangement joins TRBV5-6 to TRBJ2-7, with TRBD2 identical over 8 bases. Trimming cost V 0 bases and J 3 bases; bases outside gene matches: 2. CDR3 length: 14 amino acids. The V gene's germline CDR1 is SGHDT and CDR2 YYEEEE. In nucleotides, the CDR3 is TGTGCCAGCAGCTTGGCCGGGGGGGGCTACGAGCAGTACTTC. Translating gives CASSLAGGGYEQYF.

This rearrangement joins TRBV28 to TRBJ2-2; 10 nucleotides line up with TRBD1. The J segment lost 7 bases and the V segment lost 5 bases, leaving 7 bases of the junction unmatched. The CDR3 has 15 amino acids. CDR1 and CDR2 from the germline V gene are MDHEN and SYDVKM. As DNA, the CDR3 is TGTGCCAGCAGTCCCGGGACAGGGGAGGGCGGGGAGCTGTTTTTT. Its translation is CASSPGTGEGGELFF.

There are a few counts of this clone. The gene calls are TRBV7-9 and TRBJ2-4, with 7 nucleotides matching TRBD1. Germline values: CDR1 SEHNR, CDR2 FQNEAQ (reference sequence). This CDR3 has 15 amino acids. The trim removed 4 bases at V and 4 bases at J, leaving 7 bases unmatched. CDR3 coding DNA: TGTGCCAGCAGCTCAGGACAGGAGCTTAAAAACATTCAGTACTTC. Its protein product is CASSSGQELKNIQYF.

The V and J genes are TRBV5-3 and TRBJ1-5, with a weak D call TRBD1 (5 bases). TRBV5-3 is an ORF; its function is uncertain. The CDR3 length is 13 residues. The V end lost 4 bases, the J end lost 6 bases, and 11 bases lay between the germline ends. The CDR3 sequence is CARSRSGGQPQHF. The CDR3 DNA is TGTGCCAGAAGCAGGTCGGGGGGTCAGCCCCAGCATTTT.

The chain recombines TRBV5-8 with TRBJ1-1, with D possibly being TRBD1 (6 bases). The CDR3 covers 13 residues. The V gene's germline CDR1 is SGHTS and CDR2 YDEGEE. The V end was cut by 1 base, the J end by 5 bases, with 9 bases between. CDR3 nucleotides: TGTGCCAGCAGCTTGACAGGGCGGACTGAAGCTTTCTTT. Amino acid sequence: CASSLTGRTEAFF.

The chain couples TRBV10-3 to TRBJ2-1; a weak D match, TRBD2 (5 bases). Looked up from germline, CDR1 is ENHRY and CDR2 is SYGVKD. The CDR3 contains 12 residues. V was pared by 0 bases and J by 16 bases, with 13 bases between. The CDR3 DNA is TGTGCCATCAGTGAGTCCAGCGGAGGTCCCTTCTTC. Translated, it gives CAISESSGGPFF.

This clone was counted between two and nine times. The chain combines TRBV7-3 with TRBJ2-7; D is unresolved. V was clipped by 1 base and J by 6 bases, with 10 bases between them. The germline V gene encodes CDR1 SGHTA and CDR2 FQGTGA. The CDR3 length is 13 residues. CDR3 amino acids: CASSLNTAGEQYF. The CDR3 DNA follows: TGTGCCAGCAGCTTAAATACAGCCGGCGAGCAGTACTTC.

Here the CDR3 DNA reads TGTGCCAGCAGTCAAGGGTCTTCGGGAGGAAACACCATATATTTT. Translating gives CASSQGSSGGNTIYF. This chain connects TRBV6-6 to TRBJ1-3; D is unclear. Per germline, CDR1 MNHNY and CDR2 SVGAGI (reference sequence). The CDR3 is 15 amino acids. V lost 5 bases to trimming and J lost 4 bases, with 15 bases between them.